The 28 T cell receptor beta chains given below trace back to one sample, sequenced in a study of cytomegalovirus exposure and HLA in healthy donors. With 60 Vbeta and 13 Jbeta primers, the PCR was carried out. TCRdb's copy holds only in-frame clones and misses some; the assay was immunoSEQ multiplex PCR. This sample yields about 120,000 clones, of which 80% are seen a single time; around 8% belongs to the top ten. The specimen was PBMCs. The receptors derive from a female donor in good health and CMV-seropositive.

CDR3 DNA: TGTGCCTGGAGTGAGCACAGGCTAGTCTACGAGCAGTACTTC. This translates into CAWSEHRLVYEQYF. The chain uses TRBV30 and TRBJ2-7, with D possibly being TRBD1 (5 bases). CDR3 length: 14 residues. Per germline, CDR1 GTSNPN and CDR2 SVGIG (reference sequence). V was cut by 1 base and J by 3 bases, with 13 bases left in between.

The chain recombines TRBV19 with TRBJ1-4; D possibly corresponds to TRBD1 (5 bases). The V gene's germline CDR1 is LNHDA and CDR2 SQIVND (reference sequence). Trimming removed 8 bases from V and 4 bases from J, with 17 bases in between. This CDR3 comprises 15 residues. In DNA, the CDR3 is TGTGCCAGTCGCTTCGGGGGGGAAGTTAATGAAAAACTGTTTTTT. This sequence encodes CASRFGGEVNEKLFF. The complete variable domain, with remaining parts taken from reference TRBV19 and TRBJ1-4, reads DGGITQSPKYLFRKEGQNVTLSCEQNLNHDAMYWYRQDPGQGLRLIYYSQIVNDFQKGDIAEGYSVSREKKESFPLTVTSAQKNPTAFYLCASRFGGEVNEKLFFGSGTQLSVL.

CDR3 in amino acids: CASSGETGHTF. The CDR3 nucleotides read TGTGCCAGCAGTGGGGAGACAGGTCACACCTTC. This sequence joins TRBV2 and TRBJ1-2; D is possibly TRBD1 (6 bases). The germline V and J ends were trimmed by 4 bases and 12 bases, with 12 bases remaining between them. This CDR3 is 11 amino acids long. The germline CDR1 and CDR2 sequences are SNHLY and FYNNEI.

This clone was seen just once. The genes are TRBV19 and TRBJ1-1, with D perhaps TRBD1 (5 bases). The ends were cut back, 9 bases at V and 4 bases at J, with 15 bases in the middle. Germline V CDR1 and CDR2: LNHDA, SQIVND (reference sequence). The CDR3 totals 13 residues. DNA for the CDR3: TGTGCCAGCAGCCCAGGACAACTCACTGAAGCTTTCTTT. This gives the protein CASSPGQLTEAFF.

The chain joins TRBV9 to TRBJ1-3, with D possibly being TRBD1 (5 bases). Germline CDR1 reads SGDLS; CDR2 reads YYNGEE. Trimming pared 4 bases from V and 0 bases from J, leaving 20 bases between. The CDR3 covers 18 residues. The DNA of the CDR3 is TGTGCCAGCAGCCAGCGGACGGGACTCCAAGGCTCTGGAAACACCATATATTTT. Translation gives CASSQRTGLQGSGNTIYF. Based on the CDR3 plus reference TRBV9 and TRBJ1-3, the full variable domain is DSGVTQTPKHLITATGQRVTLRCSPRSGDLSVYWYQQSLDQGLQFLIQYYNGEERAKGNILERFSAQQFPDLHSELNLSSLELGDSALYFCASSQRTGLQGSGNTIYFGEGSWLTVV.

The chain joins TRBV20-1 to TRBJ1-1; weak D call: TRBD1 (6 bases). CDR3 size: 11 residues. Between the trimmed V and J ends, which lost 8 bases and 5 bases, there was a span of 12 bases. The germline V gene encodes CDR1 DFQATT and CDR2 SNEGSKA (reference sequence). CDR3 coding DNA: TGCAGTATACGACAGGCAACTGAAGCTTTCTTT. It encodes CSIRQATEAFF.

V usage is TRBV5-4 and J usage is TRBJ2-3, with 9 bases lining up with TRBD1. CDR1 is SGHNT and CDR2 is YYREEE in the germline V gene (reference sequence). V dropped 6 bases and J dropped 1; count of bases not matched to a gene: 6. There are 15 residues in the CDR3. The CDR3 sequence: CASNLGQGRTDTQYF. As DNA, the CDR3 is TGTGCCAGCAATCTGGGACAGGGCCGCACAGATACGCAGTATTTT.

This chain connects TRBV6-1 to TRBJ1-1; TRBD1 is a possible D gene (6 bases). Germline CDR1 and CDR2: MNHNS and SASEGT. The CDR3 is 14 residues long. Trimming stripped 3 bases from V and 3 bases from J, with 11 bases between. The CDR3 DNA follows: TGTGCCAGCAGTGATCGGGGGGGCCACACTGAAGCTTTCTTT. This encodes CASSDRGGHTEAFF.

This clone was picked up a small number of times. The CDR3 bases are TGCGCCAGCAGATCAGACAGCTTCCTCTCTGGGGCCAACGTCCTGACTTTC. It is translated as CASRSDSFLSGANVLTF. This rearrangement joins TRBV5-1 to TRBJ2-6; weak D call: TRBD1 (5 bases). Trimming cost V 5 bases and J 0 bases, with 15 bases left between them. CDR1 is SGHRS, CDR2 YFSETQ, per germline. CDR3 length equals 17 residues. The full variable domain, in which reference TRBV5-1 and TRBJ2-6 provide the parts outside the CDR3, is KAGVTQTPRYLIKTRGQQVTLSCSPISGHRSVSWYQQTPGQGLQFLFEYFSETQRNKGNFPGRFSGRQFSNSRSEMNVSTLELGDSALYLCASRSDSFLSGANVLTFGAGSRLTVL.

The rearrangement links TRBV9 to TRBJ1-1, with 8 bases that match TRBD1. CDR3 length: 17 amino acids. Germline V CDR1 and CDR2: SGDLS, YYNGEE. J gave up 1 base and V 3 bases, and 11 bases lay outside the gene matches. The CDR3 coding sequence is TGTGCCAGCAGCGGAGGGGGACAGGCGAGGACGAACACTGAAGCTTTCTTT. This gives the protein CASSGGGQARTNTEAFF. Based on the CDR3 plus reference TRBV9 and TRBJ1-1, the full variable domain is DSGVTQTPKHLITATGQRVTLRCSPRSGDLSVYWYQQSLDQGLQFLIQYYNGEERAKGNILERFSAQQFPDLHSELNLSSLELGDSALYFCASSGGGQARTNTEAFFGQGTRLTVV.

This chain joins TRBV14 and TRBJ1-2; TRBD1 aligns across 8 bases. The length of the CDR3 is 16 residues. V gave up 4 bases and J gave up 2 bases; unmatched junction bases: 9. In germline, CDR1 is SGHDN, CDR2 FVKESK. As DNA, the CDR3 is TGTGCCAGCAGCCCGGGACAGGCGGAATTGAACTATGGCTACACCTTC. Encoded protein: CASSPGQAELNYGYTF.

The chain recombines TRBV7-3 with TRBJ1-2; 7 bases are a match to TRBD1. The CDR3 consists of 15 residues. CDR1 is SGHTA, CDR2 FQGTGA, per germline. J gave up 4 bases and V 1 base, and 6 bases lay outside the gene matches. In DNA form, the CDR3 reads TGTGCCAGCAGCTTAAGGGGGACAGCCTCCTATGGCTACACCTTC. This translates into CASSLRGTASYGYTF.

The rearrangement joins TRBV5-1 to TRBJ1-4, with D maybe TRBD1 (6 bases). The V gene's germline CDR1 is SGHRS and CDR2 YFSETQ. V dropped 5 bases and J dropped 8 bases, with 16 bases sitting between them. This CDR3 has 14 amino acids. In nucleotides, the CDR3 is TGCGCCAGCAGTTATGCCGGGGGGCAGGAAAAACTGTTTTTT. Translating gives CASSYAGGQEKLFF.

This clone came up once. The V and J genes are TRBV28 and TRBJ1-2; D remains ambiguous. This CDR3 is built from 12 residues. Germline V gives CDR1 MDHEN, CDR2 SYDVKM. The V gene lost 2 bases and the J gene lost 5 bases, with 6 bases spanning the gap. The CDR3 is CASSLAAYGYTF. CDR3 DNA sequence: TGTGCCAGCAGTTTAGCCGCGTATGGCTACACCTTC.

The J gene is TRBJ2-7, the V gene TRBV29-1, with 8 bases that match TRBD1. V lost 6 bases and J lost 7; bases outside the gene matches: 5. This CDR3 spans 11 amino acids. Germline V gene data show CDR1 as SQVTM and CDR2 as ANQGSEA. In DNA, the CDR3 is TGCAGCGTCCGTGGGACAGGTGAGCAGTACTTC. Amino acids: CSVRGTGEQYF.

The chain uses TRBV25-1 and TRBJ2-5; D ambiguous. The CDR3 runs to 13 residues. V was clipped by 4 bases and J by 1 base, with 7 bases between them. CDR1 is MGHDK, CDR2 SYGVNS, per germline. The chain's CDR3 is CASSARLQETQYF. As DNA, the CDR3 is TGTGCCAGCAGTGCCAGGCTCCAAGAGACCCAGTACTTC. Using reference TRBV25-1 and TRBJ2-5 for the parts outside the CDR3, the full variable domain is EADIYQTPRYLVIGTGKKITLECSQTMGHDKMYWYQQDPGMELHLIHYSYGVNSTEKGDLSSESTVSRIRTEHFPLTLESARPSHTSQYLCASSARLQETQYFGPGTRLLVL.

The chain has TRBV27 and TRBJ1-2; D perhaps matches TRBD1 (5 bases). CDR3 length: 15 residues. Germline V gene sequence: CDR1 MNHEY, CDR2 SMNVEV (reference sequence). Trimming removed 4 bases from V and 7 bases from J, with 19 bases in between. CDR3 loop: CASSSQYSLGVGYTF. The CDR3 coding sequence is TGTGCCAGCAGTTCACAATATTCTCTAGGGGTTGGCTACACCTTC.

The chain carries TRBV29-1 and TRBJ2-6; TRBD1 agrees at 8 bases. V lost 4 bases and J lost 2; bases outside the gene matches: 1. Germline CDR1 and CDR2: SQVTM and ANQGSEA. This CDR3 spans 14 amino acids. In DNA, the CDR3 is TGCAGCGTTGGACAGGGGACTGGGGCCAACGTCCTGACTTTC. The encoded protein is CSVGQGTGANVLTF.

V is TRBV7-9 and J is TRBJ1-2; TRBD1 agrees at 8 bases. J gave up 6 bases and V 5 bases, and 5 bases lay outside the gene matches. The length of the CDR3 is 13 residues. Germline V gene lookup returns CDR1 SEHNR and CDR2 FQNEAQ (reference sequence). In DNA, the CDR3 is TGTGCCAGCAGCCAAACAGGGGGGAATGGCTACACCTTC. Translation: CASSQTGGNGYTF.

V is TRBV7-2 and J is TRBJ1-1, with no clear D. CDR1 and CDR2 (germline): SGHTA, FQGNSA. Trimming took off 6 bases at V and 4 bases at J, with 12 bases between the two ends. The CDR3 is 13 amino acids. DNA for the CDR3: TGTGCCAGCAGAATTAAAGCGTCCACTGAAGCTTTCTTT. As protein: CASRIKASTEAFF.

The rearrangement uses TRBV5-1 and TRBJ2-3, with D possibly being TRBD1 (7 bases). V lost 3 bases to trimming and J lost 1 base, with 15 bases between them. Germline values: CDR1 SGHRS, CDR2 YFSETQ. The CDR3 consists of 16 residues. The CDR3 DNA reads TGCGCCAGCAGCTCGGGTCAGGGGGGCGGCACAGATACGCAGTATTTT. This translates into CASSSGQGGGTDTQYF.

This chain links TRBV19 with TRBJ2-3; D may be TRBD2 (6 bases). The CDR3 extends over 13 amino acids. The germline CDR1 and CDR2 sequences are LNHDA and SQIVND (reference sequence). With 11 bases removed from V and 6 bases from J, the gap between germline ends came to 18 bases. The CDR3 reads CAVKGTSLDTQYF. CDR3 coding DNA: TGTGCCGTCAAGGGGACTTCCCTCGATACGCAGTATTTT.

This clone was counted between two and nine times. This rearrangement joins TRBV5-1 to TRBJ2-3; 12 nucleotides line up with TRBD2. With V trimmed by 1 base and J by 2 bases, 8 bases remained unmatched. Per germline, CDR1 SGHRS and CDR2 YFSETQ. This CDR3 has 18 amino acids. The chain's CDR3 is CASSLWRLAGAYTDTQYF. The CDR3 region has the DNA TGCGCCAGCAGCTTGTGGAGACTAGCGGGGGCCTACACAGATACGCAGTATTTT.

This CDR3 is CASSIEYRGLDQPQHF. In DNA, the CDR3 is TGTGCCAGTAGTATAGAATACAGGGGGCTGGATCAGCCCCAGCATTTT. The chain joins TRBV19 to TRBJ1-5; 9 bases are a match to TRBD1. Germline V gives CDR1 LNHDA, CDR2 SQIVND (reference sequence). The CDR3 extends over 16 amino acids. V lost 0 bases, J lost 5 bases, and 5 bases stayed unmatched.

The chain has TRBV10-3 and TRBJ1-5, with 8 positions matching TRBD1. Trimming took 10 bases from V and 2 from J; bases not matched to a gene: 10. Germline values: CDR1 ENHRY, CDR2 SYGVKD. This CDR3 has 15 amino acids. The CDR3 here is CATGAQGVGNQPQHF. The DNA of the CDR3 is TGTGCCACCGGCGCACAGGGGGTAGGCAATCAGCCCCAGCATTTT.

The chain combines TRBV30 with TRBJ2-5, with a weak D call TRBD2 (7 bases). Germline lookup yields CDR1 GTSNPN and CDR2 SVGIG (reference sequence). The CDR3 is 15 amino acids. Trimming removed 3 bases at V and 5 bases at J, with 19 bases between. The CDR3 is CAWRRYGGRGETQYF. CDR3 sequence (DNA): TGTGCCTGGAGGAGATACGGGGGGCGGGGGGAGACCCAGTACTTC.

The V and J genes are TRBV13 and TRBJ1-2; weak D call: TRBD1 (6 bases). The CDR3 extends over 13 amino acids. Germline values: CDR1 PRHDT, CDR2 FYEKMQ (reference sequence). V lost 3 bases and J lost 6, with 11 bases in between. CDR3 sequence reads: CASSLGGQHGYTF. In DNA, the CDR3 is TGTGCCAGCAGCTTGGGGGGGCAGCATGGCTACACCTTC.

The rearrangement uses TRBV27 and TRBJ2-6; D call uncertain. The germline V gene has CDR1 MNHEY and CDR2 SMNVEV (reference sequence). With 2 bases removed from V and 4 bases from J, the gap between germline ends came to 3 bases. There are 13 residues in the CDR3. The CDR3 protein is CASSLGGANVLTF. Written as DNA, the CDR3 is TGTGCCAGCAGTTTAGGCGGGGCCAACGTCCTGACTTTC.